Reported below is one T cell receptor (beta chain). The record originates from a study of blood T cell repertoires in COVID-19. On the study more broadly: The United States, Italy and Spain provided the acute and convalescent COVID-19 samples. In each case, the material was cDNA or gDNA derived from T cells, B-cell-depleted T cells, or PBMCs.

Losses at the gene ends were 3 bases for V and 7 bases for J; bases not matched to a gene: 7. CDR3 length: 15 amino acids. Germline lookup yields CDR1 SNHLY and CDR2 FYNNEI. TCRdb keeps only in-frame clones here, not all; method: immunoSEQ multiplex PCR. The table has more than 200,000 clones, 70% to 90% seen once. The sequence came from an elderly woman with acute or convalescent COVID-19. J is TRBJ1-5 and V is TRBV2; 9 positions agree with TRBD1. Sequencing used peripheral blood. CDR3 amino acids: CASSERTGEGQPQHF. In nucleotides, the CDR3 is TGTGCCAGCAGTGAGCGGACAGGGGAAGGCCAGCCCCAGCATTTT. Filled out from reference TRBV2 and TRBJ1-5, the complete variable domain reads EPEVTQTPSHQVTQMGQEVILRCVPISNHLYFYWYRQILGQKVEFLVSFYNNEISEKSEIFDDQFSVERPDGSNFTLKIRSTKLEDSAMYFCASSERTGEGQPQHFGDGTRLSIL.